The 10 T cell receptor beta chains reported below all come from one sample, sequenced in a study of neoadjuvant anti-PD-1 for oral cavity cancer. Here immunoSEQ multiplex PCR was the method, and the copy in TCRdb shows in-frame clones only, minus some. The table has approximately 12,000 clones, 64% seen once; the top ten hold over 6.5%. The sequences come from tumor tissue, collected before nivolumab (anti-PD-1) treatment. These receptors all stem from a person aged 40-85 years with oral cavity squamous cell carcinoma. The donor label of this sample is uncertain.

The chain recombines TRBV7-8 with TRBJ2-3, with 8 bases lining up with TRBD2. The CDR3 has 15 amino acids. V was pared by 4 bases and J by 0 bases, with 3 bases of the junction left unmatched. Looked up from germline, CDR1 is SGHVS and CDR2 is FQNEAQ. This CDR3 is CASSSQRGSTDTQYF. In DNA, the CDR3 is TGTGCCAGCAGCTCTCAGCGGGGGAGCACAGATACGCAGTATTTT. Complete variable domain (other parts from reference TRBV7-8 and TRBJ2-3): GAGVSQSPRYKVAKRGQDVALRCDPISGHVSLFWYQQALGQGPEFLTYFQNEAQLDKSGLPSDRFFAERPEGSVSTLKIQRTQQEDSAVYLCASSSQRGSTDTQYFGPGTRLTVL.

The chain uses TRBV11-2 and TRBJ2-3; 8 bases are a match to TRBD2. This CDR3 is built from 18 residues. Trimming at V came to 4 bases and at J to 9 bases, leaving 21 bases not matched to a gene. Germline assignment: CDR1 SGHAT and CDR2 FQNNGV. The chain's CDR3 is CASSSSTILAGGSATQYF. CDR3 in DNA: TGTGCCAGCAGCTCCAGTACCATCTTGGCGGGAGGATCAGCAACGCAGTATTTT.

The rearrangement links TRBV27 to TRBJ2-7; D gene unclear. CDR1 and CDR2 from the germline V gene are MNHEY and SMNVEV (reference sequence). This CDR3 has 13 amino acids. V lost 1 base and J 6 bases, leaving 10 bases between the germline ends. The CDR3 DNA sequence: TGTGCCAGCAGTTTATTGGGTTCGGGCGAGCAGTACTTC. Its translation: CASSLLGSGEQYF.

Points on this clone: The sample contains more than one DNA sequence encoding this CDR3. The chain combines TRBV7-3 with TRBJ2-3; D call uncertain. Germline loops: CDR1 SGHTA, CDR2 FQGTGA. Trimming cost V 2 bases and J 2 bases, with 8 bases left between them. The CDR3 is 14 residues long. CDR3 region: CASSLRASTDTQYF. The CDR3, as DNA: TGTGCCAGCAGCTTACGGGCCTCCACAGATACGCAGTATTTT.

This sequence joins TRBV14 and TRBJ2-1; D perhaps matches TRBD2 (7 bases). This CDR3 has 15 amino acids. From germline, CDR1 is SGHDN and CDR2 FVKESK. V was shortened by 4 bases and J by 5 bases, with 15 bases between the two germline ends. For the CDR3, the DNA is TGTGCCAGCAGCCCTGCGGGGGCTGGGAACAATGAGCAGTTCTTC. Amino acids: CASSPAGAGNNEQFF.

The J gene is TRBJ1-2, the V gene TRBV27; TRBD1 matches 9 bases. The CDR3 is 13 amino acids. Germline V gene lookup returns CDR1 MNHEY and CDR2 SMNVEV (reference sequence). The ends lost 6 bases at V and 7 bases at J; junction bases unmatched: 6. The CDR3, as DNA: TGTGCCAGCAGGGTACAGGGGGCTCTTGGCTACACCTTC. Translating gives CASRVQGALGYTF.

As DNA, the CDR3 is TGTGCCAGCAGCTTAGTTGGGACAGGGTCAGACAATGAGCAGTTCTTC. This translates into CASSLVGTGSDNEQFF. V usage is TRBV7-3 and J usage is TRBJ2-1, with 9 bases lining up with TRBD1. The CDR3 is 16 amino acids. V lost 2 bases, J lost 5 bases, and 7 bases stayed unmatched. Germline CDR1 is SGHTA and CDR2 is FQGTGA.

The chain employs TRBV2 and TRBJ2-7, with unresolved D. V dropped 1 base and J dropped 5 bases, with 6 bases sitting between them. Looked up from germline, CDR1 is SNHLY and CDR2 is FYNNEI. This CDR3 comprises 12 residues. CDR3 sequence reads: CASSEGSHEQYF. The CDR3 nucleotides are TGTGCCAGCAGTGAAGGCAGCCACGAGCAGTACTTC.

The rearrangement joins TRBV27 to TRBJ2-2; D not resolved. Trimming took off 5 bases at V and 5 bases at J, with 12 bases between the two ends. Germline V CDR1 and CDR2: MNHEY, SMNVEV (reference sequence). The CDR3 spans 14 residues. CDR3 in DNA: TGTGCCAGCAGTCCCTCGGCGGTAACCGGGGAGCTGTTTTTT. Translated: CASSPSAVTGELFF.

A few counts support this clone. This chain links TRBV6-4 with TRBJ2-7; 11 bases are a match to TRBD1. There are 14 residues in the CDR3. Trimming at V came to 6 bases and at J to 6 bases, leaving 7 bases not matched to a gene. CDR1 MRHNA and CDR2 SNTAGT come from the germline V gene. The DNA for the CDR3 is TGTGCCAGCAGCCGAGGGACAGGGGGGGCCGAGCAGTACTTC. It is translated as CASSRGTGGAEQYF.